This T cell receptor beta chain stems from a study of CD8+CD57+ T cells in acquired aplastic anemia. The CDR3 length is 16 residues. V gave up 0 bases and J gave up 2 bases, with 11 bases separating them. Germline loops: CDR1 LNHDA, CDR2 SQIVND (reference sequence). Genomic DNA, serving as template, underwent TCR beta VDJ and CDR3 profiling. TCRdb independently ran MiXCR on the reads; one entry per CDR3 protein. Among 150,000 to 200,000 distinct CDR3 sequences listed, 64% were seen once. Specimen: sorted CD4+, CD8+, or CD8+CD57+ T cells (not recorded which) from PBMCs. The receptor comes from a human donor with severe aplastic anemia or a healthy control (not recorded which). The V gene is TRBV19, the J gene TRBJ2-1; weak D call: TRBD2 (5 bases). The DNA for the CDR3 is TGTGCCAGTAGTATAGACGGACTGACTACCTACAATGAGCAGTTCTTC. Translating gives CASSIDGLTTYNEQFF.